This record looks at one TCR beta chain sequence and its context. Its antigen is unknown. Trimming removed 4 bases from V and 1 base from J; junction bases left unmatched: 0. Germline V CDR1 and CDR2: LNHNV, YYDKDF (reference sequence). The CDR3 loop spans 15 amino acids. The record originates from a study of cytomegalovirus exposure and HLA in healthy donors. Points from the study as a whole: Previous analysis showed most TCR beta V segments were productive about 90% or about 30% of the time.

PCR involved 60 Vbeta and 13 Jbeta primers. The method was immunoSEQ multiplex PCR; TCRdb's version includes in-frame clones alone and lacks a portion of them. Found here are 150,000 to 200,000 clones, 65% to 80% of them singletons; the top ten hold 4% to 5%. The chain combines TRBV15 with TRBJ2-2, with 10 bases matching TRBD2. The receptor comes from a man between 18 and 35 years old in good health and CMV-seropositive. Sequenced material: PBMCs. CDR3 DNA sequence: TGTGCCACCAGCACTAGCGGGAGGAACACCGGGGAGCTGTTTTTT. As protein: CATSTSGRNTGELFF.